This entry is about one T cell receptor beta chain. Using immunoSEQ multiplex PCR, the repertoire was profiled, and TCRdb retains in-frame clones only, with some absent. The sample records about 90,000 clones, more than 65% being singletons. This record comes from a study of CD8 T cell repertoires and HIV-1 epitope variants. Study summary: Separate from the cultures, 1M uncultured T cells served as baseline.

The V gene end was trimmed by 3 bases and the J gene end by 3 bases; junction bases not matched to a gene: 8. CDR1 and CDR2 (germline): SGHNT, YYREEE (reference sequence). This CDR3 is built from 16 residues. This sequence joins TRBV5-4 and TRBJ2-5, with TRBD1 matching 10 bases. Material: uncultured baseline CD8+ T cells from peripheral blood mononuclear cells (PBMCs). The clonotype was recovered from a male donor with HIV. The CDR3: CASSWGQGSGKETQYF. CDR3 in DNA: TGTGCCAGCAGCTGGGGACAGGGGAGTGGGAAAGAGACCCAGTACTTC.